The 2 T cell receptor beta chains below all came from one sample that was sequenced in a study of OX40 agonist ivuxolimab in advanced cancers. Here immunoSEQ multiplex PCR was the method, and the copy in TCRdb shows in-frame clones only, minus some. The repertoire holds 67,000 or so clones, with about nine tenths as singletons. Sequenced here: CD4+ or CD8+ T cells sorted from blood, sampled in a trial of the OX40 agonist ivuxolimab. The receptors shown here come from an adult with an advanced solid tumor such as melanoma, head and neck, liver or kidney cancer.

The rearrangement joins TRBV7-2 to TRBJ1-2; TRBD1 might be the D (6 bases). The V end lost 5 bases, the J end lost 2 bases, and 9 bases lay between the germline ends. The CDR3 runs 13 residues. In germline, CDR1 is SGHTA, CDR2 FQGNSA. For the CDR3, the DNA is TGTGCCAGCAGCCCACAGGGCAACTATGGCTACACCTTC. This codes for CASSPQGNYGYTF. The entire variable domain, with the rest obtained from reference TRBV7-2 and TRBJ1-2, is as follows: GAGVSQSPSNKVTEKGKDVELRCDPISGHTALYWYRQSLGQGLEFLIYFQGNSAPDKSGLPSDRFSAERTGGSVSTLTIQRTQQEDSAVYLCASSPQGNYGYTFGSGTRLTVV.

This chain connects TRBV11-3 to TRBJ2-2; D call uncertain. CDR1 SGHNT and CDR2 YENEEA come from the germline V gene. V lost 3 bases to trimming and J lost 3 bases, with 2 bases between them. The CDR3 extends over 12 amino acids. Written as DNA, the CDR3 is TGTGCCAGCAGCTTTCACACCGGGGAGCTGTTTTTT. This translates into CASSFHTGELFF.